The rows below give T cell receptor beta chains drawn from one sample of a study of cytomegalovirus exposure and HLA in healthy donors. Assay used: immunoSEQ multiplex PCR; TCRdb lists only in-frame clones, some missing. The sample lists fewer than 200,000 clones; roughly 68% were seen once. The sample comprised PBMCs. These receptors all stem from a woman in her 30s in good health and CMV-seronegative. Each CDR3 is given with its conserved first and last residue. D genes are given only for firm matches. Clone sizes are given selectively: once, few, many, or a class where the clone is expanded.

D gene	V gene	clone size	J gene	CDR3 protein	CDR3 DNA
TRBD2	TRBV6-1	few	TRBJ2-1	CASSDRGAGTSGRAEQFF	TGTGCCAGCAGTGATCGGGGGGCCGGGACTAGCGGGAGGGCTGAGCAGTTCTTC
-	TRBV15	-	TRBJ2-1	CATSVPRGRNNEQFF	TGTGCCACCAGCGTACCTCGTGGCAGAAACAATGAGCAGTTCTTC
TRBD2	TRBV10-3	-	TRBJ2-1	CAGGVHNEQFF	TGTGCCGGGGGGGTGCACAATGAGCAGTTCTTC
-	TRBV5-1	once	TRBJ1-2	CASSLASGAGHGYTF	TGCGCCAGCAGCTTGGCCTCAGGGGCAGGGCATGGCTACACCTTC
-	TRBV7-2	-	TRBJ2-1	CASSQDIQVEQFF	TGTGCCAGCAGCCAAGACATTCAGGTGGAGCAGTTCTTC
TRBD1	TRBV19	few	TRBJ1-5	CASSPRQGPSNQPQHF	TGTGCCAGTAGTCCAAGACAGGGTCCAAGCAATCAGCCCCAGCATTTT
-	TRBV30	-	TRBJ2-3	CAWSGIQGENTDTQYF	TGTGCCTGGAGTGGGATACAAGGAGAGAACACAGATACGCAGTATTTT
-	TRBV7-8	few	TRBJ2-4	CASSLARLGQGKNIQYF	TGTGCCAGCAGCTTAGCGCGATTGGGGCAGGGCAAAAACATTCAGTACTTC
-	TRBV4-1	once	TRBJ1-1	CASSLGGFTEAFF	TGCGCCAGCAGTCTTGGGGGGTTCACTGAAGCTTTCTTT
-	TRBV20-1	-	TRBJ2-5	CSARVAETQYF	TGCAGTGCTAGAGTGGCAGAGACCCAGTACTTC
TRBD2	TRBV9	-	TRBJ2-7	CASSVEGGGRYEQYF	TGTGCCAGCAGCGTAGAGGGCGGGGGTAGGTACGAGCAGTACTTC
TRBD1	TRBV5-6	-	TRBJ2-4	CASSTGTGKSIQYF	TGTGCCAGCAGCACCGGGACAGGGAAAAGCATTCAGTACTTC
-	TRBV6-6	-	TRBJ2-3	CASSYNGGSTDTQYF	TGTGCCAGCAGTTACAATGGCGGAAGCACAGATACGCAGTATTTT